This TCR beta chain originates from a study of T cells in Graves' hyperthyroidism and ophthalmopathy. Overall study results and limits: Blood samples included most of the expanded thyroid clonotypes exceeding 0.001. A model of 13 V-J features distinguished ophthalmopathy from stable hyperthyroidism.

Individuals with ophthalmopathy presented a Clinical Activity Score of at least 3, a NOSPECS grade of at least 4 and a duration under 3 months. Orbital computed tomography and thyroid ultrasound, together with serum TRAb and thyroxine and clinical symptoms, were used for diagnoses. The source material, RNA transcripts, was used to amplify TCR beta CDR3 regions. HTBI primers were employed in a first-round RT-PCR of the TCR CDR3. TCRdb re-analysed the multiplex PCR reads in MiXCR, keeping a single row per CDR3 protein. The sample carries around 600,000 distinct CDR3 sequences, roughly 15% recorded once. CDR1 is LNHDA, CDR2 SQIVND, per germline (reference sequence). Ends included, the CDR3 has 15 residues. This clonotype was observed a handful of times. What it binds is unknown. The DNA is left out, because the CDR3 cannot be placed on it with certainty; the CDR3 is given as TCRdb lists it.

The chain carries TRBV19 and TRBJ1-1; TRBD1 is the table's D call, not checked against the DNA. This sequence was found in a woman in her forties or fifties with Graves' ophthalmopathy. The sequenced material came from blood. The CDR3 sequence is CASIGWGTGSTEASF.